This T cell receptor beta chain was profiled in a study of shared clonotypes between healthy human individuals (dated by TCRdb to between 2020 and 2021). Broadly, across the study: Two women and a few men aged 18 to 49 years were included in the cohort. For each donor, CD4 naive and CD4 memory were each given three plates, CD8 naive was given two plates, and CD8 memory was given one plate. To estimate repertoire size and how much clonotypes are shared between individuals, the study performed deep sequencing of blood TCR repertoires from 4 to 6 healthy adults. To increase sequencing depth and limit assay-specific biases, TCR repertoire library preparation and sequencing were carried out by different laboratories using diverse techniques. Between about 0.94 and 8.9 billion PBMCs per donor were obtained by leukapheresis.

Healthy HIV-negative adults with no recently reported acute infections or vaccinations were included as donors. Every donor was a Caucasian adult living in Nashville, Tennessee, USA. Magnetic negative selection was used to enrich CD4+ T cells, after which naive cells were positively selected on CD45RA and the negative fraction became the memory subset. After blood collection by leukapheresis, PBMCs were isolated using Ficoll-Histopaque density gradient centrifugation and then cryopreserved in the vapor phase of liquid nitrogen. Analytical flow cytometry was used to check the purity and quantity of every magnetically sorted T cell population. Genomic DNA was isolated from every sorted fraction and measured by UV absorbance on a Nanodrop 2000c. Broader findings and caveats from the paper: Estimated clonotype richness was generally larger for naive than for memory subsets. Pairwise subsampling indicated that sequencing depth was expected to affect the degree of clonotype sharing among donors. Even with the large sequencing depth, rarefaction of the sorted-subset datasets indicated that sequencing was incomplete. Clonotypes shared by all four sorted-subset donors showed higher generation probabilities than non-shared clonotypes. Sampling was limited to blood, and TCR repertoires in tissue likely differ from TCR repertoires in blood. When several donors were compared, the shared fraction of clonotypes was around 5% for naive CD4, 3.5% for naive CD8, 2.3% for memory CD4, and 0.3% to 0.5% for memory CD8. Because the study included a small number of donors, the genetic and exposure-history diversity represented was limited.

Using the deep immunoSEQ assay, multiplex PCR amplified TCR CDR3 regions from genomic DNA. For each cell subset, the extracted genomic DNA was distributed evenly across all wells of several immunoSEQ 96-well plates, and each plate served as one replicate. For sorted subsets, around 200 ng genomic DNA, equal to some 30,000 T cell genomes, was loaded into each replicate PCR. Purified libraries were quantified with a Qubit 3.0 fluorometer, sized on a Bioanalyzer 2100, and re-quantified with the KAPA Library Quantification kit. A separate single-read 150-cycle Illumina NextSeq 550 flow cell was used to sequence each immunoSEQ 96-well plate. As for the original processing: Because only junctional sequences without quality scores were contained in the immunoSEQ output, filtering matching that applied to full-length reads could not be performed. Sequences were annotated with PyIR, a Python wrapper for IgBLAST v1.9, using IMGT germline references to assign V/J genes and CDR3. Reads with weak V/J assignments (E-value above 1e-6), missing CDR3, stop codons, out-of-frame junctions, or ambiguous translated residues were removed. A V3J clonotype was defined by an identical inferred V gene, J gene, and CDR3 amino acid sequence. To compute the percentage overlap between repertoires, the number of shared unique clonotypes was divided by the size of the smaller repertoire. Richness of each repertoire was evaluated using RTK rarefaction, the Chao1 estimator, and Recon v2.1 estimates of unobserved clonotypes. Generation probabilities were computed with OLGA for all TCRbeta clonotypes obtained by the gDNA method from several donors. The table was pulled from immuneACCESS by TCRdb, which kept in-frame rearrangements only. Such tables lose some clones; where checked, under half of the loss comes from unresolved V genes, and the rest has no known cause. V, J and clone size are those of that table, while D and trimming were read from the DNA. This sample lists 2 million to 2.5 million clones; about nine tenths were detected once. The ten most abundant clones make up approximately 0.41% of the sample.

The CDR3, cysteine through phenylalanine, is 16 amino acids long. The CDR3 DNA has 48 bases and is translated from base 1. V has 4 bases trimmed and J has 8 bases trimmed; junction bases matching no gene number 7. The germline V gene sets CDR1 to SGHDN and CDR2 to FVKESK. As for this clone: Its antigen is still unknown. No much larger clonotype is one base removed from it; base qualities were not supplied.

This chain is built from TRBV14 and TRBJ2-1, with TRBD2 matching 14 junction bases. The receptor comes from a man younger than 30 in good health. Some clones in this sample may be carry-over from other donors' samples. The sample consisted of naive CD4+ T cells from PBMCs. The cell subset or site label, as the study defines it: CD45RA+ positively selected. The DNA sequence is given as TGTGCCAGCAGCCGCAGACTAGCGGGAGGGGTAGATGAGCAGTTCTTC. It translates as CASSRRLAGGVDEQFF.